These T cell receptor beta chains were read from a single sample in a study of cytomegalovirus exposure and HLA in healthy donors. Data came from immunoSEQ multiplex PCR; TCRdb stores just in-frame clones and leaves some out. The sample lists 150,000 to 200,000 clones, around nine tenths occurring once. Input material: PBMCs. The receptors here all came from a man in his late teens or twenties in good health and CMV-seropositive. Each CDR3 is given with its conserved first and last residue. The order of the fields is D gene, V gene, clone size, J gene, CDR3 protein, CDR3 DNA. The D gene is left open where the match is weak. Size values are once, few and many counts, or a class for expanded clones, and some rows have none.

NA,TRBV11-2,few,TRBJ1-2,CASSRWGHGYTF,TGTGCCAGCAGCCGGTGGGGGCATGGCTACACCTTC
NA,TRBV21-1,NA,TRBJ2-3,CASRPWGDFSTDTQYF,TGTGCCAGCAGACCATGGGGGGATTTTAGCACAGATACGCAGTATTTT
TRBD2,TRBV7-8,NA,TRBJ2-1,CASSLRTSGRSSYNEQFF,TGTGCCAGCAGCCTACGGACTAGCGGACGTAGCTCCTACAATGAGCAGTTCTTC
NA,TRBV4-1,NA,TRBJ1-2,CASSQDAGGAGGYTF,TGCGCCAGCAGCCAAGATGCGGGGGGCGCGGGGGGCTACACCTTC
TRBD1,TRBV5-4,NA,TRBJ1-2,CASTNLDRVYGYTF,TGTGCCAGCACCAACCTGGACAGGGTGTATGGCTACACCTTC
NA,TRBV6-5,NA,TRBJ2-3,CASSFQGYYTDTQYF,TGTGCCAGCAGTTTCCAGGGATACTACACAGATACGCAGTATTTT
NA,TRBV18,NA,TRBJ2-5,CASSPPSLSRETQYF,TGTGCCAGCTCACCACCTAGCCTATCAAGGGAGACCCAGTACTTC
NA,TRBV5-4,NA,TRBJ2-1,CASSPYLEDEQFF,TGTGCCAGCAGCCCGTATCTAGAGGATGAGCAGTTCTTC
NA,TRBV9,NA,TRBJ2-2,CASSGTSTGELFF,TGTGCCAGCAGCGGGACTTCCACCGGGGAGCTGTTTTTT
NA,TRBV7-9,NA,TRBJ2-3,CASSRTGDTDTQYF,TGTGCCAGCAGCCGTACGGGGGACACAGATACGCAGTATTTT
TRBD1,TRBV2,few,TRBJ1-5,CARRDRVNQPQHF,TGTGCCAGACGAGACAGGGTCAATCAGCCCCAGCATTTT
TRBD1,TRBV6-1,NA,TRBJ1-2,CASRGTGGGGYTF,TGTGCCAGCAGAGGGACAGGGGGAGGTGGCTACACCTTC
TRBD1,TRBV7-2,NA,TRBJ2-3,CASSYATGSTDTQYF,TGTGCCAGCAGCTATGCGACAGGGAGCACAGATACGCAGTATTTT
TRBD1,TRBV4-1,NA,TRBJ1-4,CASSPSDRGTVNEKLFF,TGCGCCAGCAGCCCCTCGGACAGGGGAACCGTTAATGAAAAACTGTTTTTT
NA,TRBV4-1,NA,TRBJ1-2,CASSQELYPPYVGYTF,TGCGCCAGCAGCCAAGAACTCTACCCACCTTATGTTGGCTACACCTTC
TRBD2,TRBV18,NA,TRBJ2-3,CASSPQAGGTDTQYF,TGTGCCAGCTCACCCCAAGCGGGAGGCACAGATACGCAGTATTTT
TRBD1,TRBV28,NA,TRBJ1-2,CASKPGTGGYGYTF,TGTGCCAGCAAACCCGGGACAGGGGGCTATGGCTACACCTTC
TRBD1,TRBV27,NA,TRBJ2-2,CASSRDRGGAGELFF,TGTGCCAGCAGCAGAGACAGGGGAGGAGCCGGGGAGCTGTTTTTT
NA,TRBV6-6,NA,TRBJ1-5,CASTLALAAGKPQHF,TGTGCCAGCACCTTGGCCCTCGCTGCGGGAAAGCCCCAGCATTTT
NA,TRBV9,NA,TRBJ1-2,CASSVGGLRPNYGYTF,TGTGCCAGCAGCGTAGGAGGTCTCAGACCTAACTATGGCTACACCTTC
TRBD2,TRBV9,NA,TRBJ2-7,CASSVVAGAYEQYF,TGTGCCAGCAGCGTCGTAGCGGGGGCTTACGAGCAGTACTTC
NA,TRBV5-4,NA,TRBJ1-6,CASSLTGPNSPLHF,TGTGCCAGCAGCTTGACAGGGCCTAATTCACCCCTCCACTTT
TRBD2,TRBV27,NA,TRBJ2-2,CASSTYRGGGTGELFF,TGTGCCAGCAGTACTTATCGCGGGGGGGGCACCGGGGAGCTGTTTTTT
TRBD2,TRBV2,NA,TRBJ2-1,CASRGLAGENEQFF,TGTGCCAGCAGAGGTCTAGCGGGAGAGAATGAGCAGTTCTTC
TRBD2,TRBV6-1,NA,TRBJ2-3,CASSDLAGGPDTQYF,TGTGCCAGCAGTGACTTAGCGGGGGGGCCAGATACGCAGTATTTT
NA,TRBV9,NA,TRBJ2-3,CASSVAGDTQYF,TGTGCCAGCAGCGTAGCAGGAGATACGCAGTATTTT
TRBD2,TRBV9,NA,TRBJ2-5,CASSPGTSGDFQETQYF,TGTGCCAGCAGCCCAGGGACTAGCGGGGACTTCCAAGAGACCCAGTACTTC
TRBD2,TRBV9,NA,TRBJ2-3,CASSVSPSGGTDTQYF,TGTGCCAGCAGCGTATCCCCTAGCGGGGGAACAGATACGCAGTATTTT
TRBD1,TRBV7-9,NA,TRBJ2-2,CASSHSRGTGVTGELFF,TGTGCCAGCAGCCATTCCCGGGGAACAGGGGTAACCGGGGAGCTGTTTTTT
TRBD2,TRBV6-4,NA,TRBJ2-3,CASSLLAGSTDTQYF,TGTGCCAGCAGTCTCCTAGCGGGGAGCACAGATACGCAGTATTTT
NA,TRBV6-5,NA,TRBJ2-7,CASSYSGSGRYEQYF,TGTGCCAGCAGTTACTCGGGGAGCGGTCGCTACGAGCAGTACTTC
TRBD1,TRBV5-6,NA,TRBJ2-5,CASSSGQGQETQYF,TGTGCCAGCAGCTCGGGACAGGGCCAAGAGACCCAGTACTTC
NA,TRBV7-6,NA,TRBJ1-3,CASSFNVPGSEVGNTIYF,TGTGCCAGCAGCTTTAACGTCCCGGGATCCGAGGTTGGAAACACCATATATTTT
NA,TRBV28,few,TRBJ2-7,CASSPDRSSSYEQYF,TGTGCCAGCAGCCCAGACAGGTCGAGCTCCTACGAGCAGTACTTC
TRBD2,TRBV10-3,NA,TRBJ2-1,CAISPRASGYNEQFF,TGTGCCATCAGCCCTAGGGCTAGCGGATACAATGAGCAGTTCTTC
TRBD2,TRBV5-1,once,TRBJ2-3,CASSPPGLAGVTDTQYF,TGCGCCAGCAGCCCTCCCGGTCTAGCGGGGGTAACAGATACGCAGTATTTT
NA,TRBV7-2,NA,TRBJ2-5,CASNNSPEETQYF,TGTGCCAGCAACAATTCCCCAGAAGAGACCCAGTACTTC
TRBD1,TRBV19,NA,TRBJ1-6,CASSIPDRGTYNSPLHF,TGTGCCAGTAGTATACCTGACAGGGGGACCTATAATTCACCCCTCCACTTT
NA,TRBV5-1,NA,TRBJ2-7,CASSPAHTYEQYF,TGCGCCAGCAGCCCTGCACACACCTACGAGCAGTACTTC
TRBD2,TRBV2,NA,TRBJ2-3,CASSETSGRVNTQYF,TGTGCCAGCAGTGAAACTAGCGGGAGGGTAAATACGCAGTATTTT
NA,TRBV7-2,once,TRBJ2-1,CASSLQGSYNEQFF,TGTGCCAGCAGCTTACAGGGCTCCTACAATGAGCAGTTCTTC
TRBD1,TRBV5-4,NA,TRBJ2-3,CASSARDRPDTQYF,TGTGCCAGCAGCGCCCGGGACAGGCCAGATACGCAGTATTTT
NA,TRBV2,NA,TRBJ1-1,CASTTAFYPLTEAFF,TGTGCCAGCACAACTGCTTTTTATCCCCTTACTGAAGCTTTCTTT
TRBD2,TRBV4-2,NA,TRBJ2-3,CASSQEGPSGRSDTQYF,TGTGCCAGCAGCCAAGAGGGGCCTAGCGGGAGATCAGATACGCAGTATTTT
TRBD2,TRBV7-6,NA,TRBJ2-6,CASSVLAGAVSGANVLTF,TGTGCCAGCAGCGTTCTAGCGGGAGCTGTCTCTGGGGCCAACGTCCTGACTTTC
TRBD2,TRBV6-6,NA,TRBJ2-1,CASTTEAGGVVNEQFF,TGTGCCAGCACTACCGAAGCGGGAGGAGTGGTCAATGAGCAGTTCTTC
TRBD1,TRBV18,NA,TRBJ2-1,CASSPPVTGNNEQFF,TGTGCCAGCTCACCACCTGTGACAGGGAACAATGAGCAGTTCTTC
NA,TRBV6-5,NA,TRBJ2-1,CASSFSGRYNEQFF,TGTGCCAGCAGTTTTAGCGGCCGATACAATGAGCAGTTCTTC
TRBD1,TRBV7-3,NA,TRBJ2-1,CASSFRSGGEQFF,TGTGCCAGCAGCTTCCGCTCAGGGGGAGAGCAGTTCTTC
NA,TRBV28,once,TRBJ2-6,CASSLSGGMSSGANVLTF,TGTGCCAGCAGTTTATCCGGAGGGATGAGCTCTGGGGCCAACGTCCTGACTTTC